These 26 T cell receptor beta chains share one sample of origin, sequenced in a study of blood T cell repertoires in COVID-19. Using immunoSEQ multiplex PCR, the repertoire was profiled, and TCRdb retains in-frame clones only, with some absent. The sample lists 120,000 to 150,000 clones; 85% were seen once. Sequenced: peripheral blood. The receptors originated from a human donor with acute or convalescent COVID-19. The donor label of this sample is uncertain.

A few counts support this clone. The rearrangement uses TRBV20-1 and TRBJ1-1; TRBD1 agrees at 12 bases. This CDR3 contains 15 residues. V shed 3 bases and J 4 bases; nucleotides not matched to a gene: 6. In germline, CDR1 is DFQATT, CDR2 SNEGSKA (reference sequence). The CDR3 loop is CSASGTGGLGTEAFF. In nucleotides, the CDR3 is TGCAGTGCTAGTGGGACAGGGGGCCTGGGCACTGAAGCTTTCTTT.

V usage is TRBV7-9 and J usage is TRBJ1-1; no definite D call. This CDR3 region has 14 residues. The V gene's germline CDR1 is SEHNR and CDR2 FQNEAQ (reference sequence). With 2 bases removed from V and 0 bases from J, the gap between germline ends came to 7 bases. The CDR3 DNA reads as TGTGCCAGCAGCTTACACAGAATGAACACTGAAGCTTTCTTT. Amino acids: CASSLHRMNTEAFF.

V is TRBV10-3 and J is TRBJ2-5, with 8 bases lining up with TRBD2. The CDR3 is made up of 14 amino acids. The trim removed 10 bases at V and 0 bases at J, leaving 7 bases unmatched. Germline-derived CDR1 and CDR2 are ENHRY and SYGVKD. Here the CDR3 reads CATTPGLDQETQYF. The CDR3 DNA sequence: TGTGCCACTACACCGGGACTAGACCAAGAGACCCAGTACTTC.

The rearrangement uses TRBV13 and TRBJ1-2; TRBD1 matches 7 bases. This CDR3 contains 16 residues. Per the germline V gene, CDR1 is PRHDT and CDR2 is FYEKMQ (reference sequence). V was clipped by 2 bases and J by 8 bases; unmatched bases: 14. This chain's CDR3 is CASSLRQDRPWGGYTF. CDR3 nucleotide sequence: TGTGCCAGCAGCTTACGACAGGACAGGCCCTGGGGCGGCTACACCTTC.

This chain links TRBV11-3 with TRBJ2-2; perhaps TRBD1 as D (5 bases). The ends were cut back, 2 bases at V and 0 bases at J, with 10 bases in the middle. Looked up from germline, CDR1 is SGHNT and CDR2 is YENEEA. The length of the CDR3 is 16 residues. DNA for the CDR3: TGTGCCAGCAGCTTAACACAGGCAACGAACACCGGGGAGCTGTTTTTT. Translation gives CASSLTQATNTGELFF.

As DNA, the CDR3 is TGTGCCAGTACCGGGACAGGGGGCTTTCAGCCCCAGCATTTT. This translates into CASTGTGGFQPQHF. This chain connects TRBV19 to TRBJ1-5, with TRBD1 matching 12 bases. V was pared by 7 bases and J by 6 bases, with 4 bases of the junction left unmatched. Per the germline V gene, CDR1 is LNHDA and CDR2 is SQIVND (reference sequence). CDR3 size: 14 residues.

The chain recombines TRBV27 with TRBJ2-2, with 9 bases matching TRBD1. After removal of 5 bases from V and 0 bases from J, the junction contained 4 bases not matched to a gene. CDR3 length: 16 residues. Germline assignment: CDR1 MNHEY and CDR2 SMNVEV (reference sequence). CDR3 residues: CASSRRTGANTGELFF. CDR3 in DNA: TGTGCCAGCAGTCGCCGGACAGGGGCGAACACCGGGGAGCTGTTTTTT.

The V and J genes are TRBV7-3 and TRBJ1-1, with D maybe TRBD1 (6 bases). The CDR3 sequence is 13 residues long. Trimming took 8 bases from V and 1 from J, leaving 11 bases between them. CDR1 and CDR2 from the germline V gene are SGHTA and FQGTGA. The chain's CDR3 is CASSQGGNTEAFF. The CDR3 DNA is TGTGCCAGCTCCCAAGGGGGGAACACTGAAGCTTTCTTT.

The chain joins TRBV19 to TRBJ2-3; 7 bases are shared with TRBD2. CDR1 is LNHDA and CDR2 is SQIVND in the germline V gene (reference sequence). The CDR3 has 15 amino acids. V lost 2 bases and J lost 3; bases outside the gene matches: 5. CDR3 in DNA: TGTGCCAGTAGTATAATGAGCGGGGCTACAGATACGCAGTATTTT. Translated, it gives CASSIMSGATDTQYF.

The V gene is TRBV10-3, the J gene TRBJ1-6, with 10 positions matching TRBD1. In germline, CDR1 is ENHRY, CDR2 SYGVKD. V was clipped by 4 bases and J by 6 bases; unmatched bases: 9. The CDR3 is made up of 17 amino acids. The CDR3: CAISGPGTGASNSPLHF. DNA for the CDR3: TGTGCCATCAGTGGGCCCGGGACAGGGGCGAGTAATTCACCCCTCCACTTT.

The V and J genes are TRBV2 and TRBJ2-1; tentatively, D is TRBD1 (6 bases). The V gene lost 4 bases and the J gene lost 5 bases, with 9 bases spanning the gap. Germline values: CDR1 SNHLY, CDR2 FYNNEI. This CDR3 spans 13 amino acids. In nucleotides, the CDR3 is TGTGCCAGCAGTGGGACAGCTAACAATGAGCAGTTCTTC. It translates to CASSGTANNEQFF.

This clone was seen a handful of times. V usage is TRBV4-3 and J usage is TRBJ2-5; D is perhaps TRBD2 (5 bases). Germline CDR1 and CDR2: LGHNA and YSLEER. The length of the CDR3 is 15 residues. V was shortened by 3 bases and J by 3 bases, with 14 bases between the two germline ends. CDR3 sequence reads: CASSQGPSGKETQYF. The CDR3 nucleotides are TGCGCCAGCAGCCAGGGTCCAAGCGGCAAAGAGACCCAGTACTTC.

This clone was detected only once. The gene calls are TRBV29-1 and TRBJ1-1, with D unresolved. CDR3 length: 12 residues. CDR1 is SQVTM, CDR2 ANQGSEA, per germline. V lost 6 bases and J 6 bases, leaving 14 bases between the germline ends. This chain's CDR3 is CSVGFEGAEAFF. The CDR3 coding sequence is TGCAGCGTGGGGTTTGAGGGAGCTGAAGCTTTCTTT.

The CDR3 coding sequence is TGTGCCAGCTCACCAGTCGGGAACTCTGGAAACACCATATATTTT. Protein product: CASSPVGNSGNTIYF. This chain joins TRBV18 and TRBJ1-3; no clear D gene. The CDR3 is 15 amino acids. CDR1 and CDR2 (germline): KGHSH, LQKENI. Deletions cut 2 bases from V and 0 bases from J, with 8 bases between.

The chain is built from TRBV5-1 and TRBJ1-1; D perhaps matches TRBD1 (5 bases). Germline V gene lookup returns CDR1 SGHRS and CDR2 YFSETQ. The V and J ends lost 1 base and 5 bases respectively, with 15 bases between them. The CDR3 is 15 residues long. The CDR3 reads CASSLPGSGGTEAFF. The CDR3 DNA follows: TGCGCCAGCAGCTTGCCCGGGAGCGGGGGAACTGAAGCTTTCTTT.

The chain employs TRBV19 and TRBJ2-1, with 7 nucleotides matching TRBD2. CDR3 size: 19 residues. Germline V gene data show CDR1 as LNHDA and CDR2 as SQIVND (reference sequence). J gave up 8 bases and V 5 bases, and 24 bases lay outside the gene matches. The CDR3 sequence: CASSSWTRIKSRHGDEQFF. CDR3 nucleotides: TGTGCCAGTAGTTCCTGGACTAGAATAAAGTCCCGGCATGGAGATGAGCAGTTCTTC. Filled out from reference TRBV19 and TRBJ2-1, the complete variable domain reads DGGITQSPKYLFRKEGQNVTLSCEQNLNHDAMYWYRQDPGQGLRLIYYSQIVNDFQKGDIAEGYSVSREKKESFPLTVTSAQKNPTAFYLCASSSWTRIKSRHGDEQFFGPGTRLTVL.

V usage is TRBV6-5 and J usage is TRBJ2-7, with D tentatively TRBD2 (5 bases). Germline V gives CDR1 MNHEY, CDR2 SVGAGI. This CDR3 is 15 amino acids long. Trimming removed 4 bases from V and 2 bases from J, with 15 bases in between. CDR3 DNA: TGTGCCAGCAGTTCGGACGGACTTCTAGCCTACGAGCAGTACTTC. It specifies CASSSDGLLAYEQYF.

The chain recombines TRBV4-1 with TRBJ1-2; 7 bases align to TRBD1. Trimming cost V 3 bases and J 7 bases; bases outside gene matches: 11. Germline CDR1 is MGHRA and CDR2 is YSYEKL. The length of the CDR3 is 15 residues. The CDR3 reads CASSQGQRSGSGYTF. CDR3 DNA sequence: TGCGCCAGCAGCCAGGGACAGAGGTCTGGAAGTGGCTACACCTTC.

V gene TRBV6-5 combines with J gene TRBJ1-4; no reliable D call. Germline V gives CDR1 MNHEY, CDR2 SVGAGI. CDR3 size: 11 residues. Trimming took 4 bases from V and 7 from J, leaving 4 bases between them. This CDR3 is CASSSGEKLFF. CDR3 bases: TGTGCCAGCAGTTCAGGTGAAAAACTGTTTTTT.

The chain links TRBV7-2 to TRBJ1-5; D is undetermined. Between the trimmed V and J ends, which lost 1 base and 0 bases, there was a span of 4 bases. In germline, CDR1 is SGHTA, CDR2 FQGNSA. The CDR3 covers 14 residues. The CDR3 DNA follows: TGTGCCAGCAGCTTAGACGGTAGCAATCAGCCCCAGCATTTT. Translating it yields CASSLDGSNQPQHF.

This chain links TRBV4-3 with TRBJ2-1; 8 bases align to TRBD2. Losses at the gene ends were 0 bases for V and 0 bases for J; bases not matched to a gene: 1. Per germline, CDR1 LGHNA and CDR2 YSLEER. The CDR3 runs 16 residues. Here the CDR3 reads CASSQESGSSYNEQFF. The DNA for the CDR3 is TGCGCCAGCAGCCAAGAGAGCGGGAGCTCCTACAATGAGCAGTTCTTC.

The rearrangement joins TRBV3-1 (or the pseudogene TRBV3-2) to TRBJ2-1; 9 nucleotides agree with TRBD2. The CDR3 runs 16 residues. Germline CDR1 and CDR2: LGHDT and YNNKEL (reference sequence). V lost 4 bases and J lost 7; bases outside the gene matches: 11. The DNA for the CDR3 is TGTGCCAGCAGCCGAAACTTAGCGGGAGTCGGAAATGAGCAGTTCTTC. This gives the protein CASSRNLAGVGNEQFF.

This clone was counted a single time. V gene TRBV18 combines with J gene TRBJ2-7; 11 nucleotides align to TRBD2. Germline CDR1 KGHSH, CDR2 LQKENI. The CDR3 length is 14 residues. V shed 4 bases, J shed 3 bases, and the junction held 2 bases outside the gene matches. The CDR3 DNA reads as TGTGCCAGCTCACAAGGGACTAGCGGCTACGAGCAGTACGTC. Protein product: CASSQGTSGYEQYV.

The V gene is TRBV19, the J gene TRBJ1-5; 7 bases align to TRBD1. The CDR3 covers 13 residues. V gave up 4 bases and J gave up 8 bases; unmatched junction bases: 5. Germline CDR1 and CDR2: LNHDA and SQIVND (reference sequence). The CDR3, as DNA: TGTGCCAGTAGTAACAGGGGTATCGAGCCCCAGCATTTT. It codes for CASSNRGIEPQHF.

This sequence joins TRBV5-1 and TRBJ1-1, with 8 positions matching TRBD1. The V gene's germline CDR1 is SGHRS and CDR2 YFSETQ. CDR3 length: 14 residues. The trim removed 4 bases at V and 4 bases at J, leaving 6 bases unmatched. CDR3 sequence: CASSPYRGSTEAFF. The DNA for the CDR3 is TGCGCCAGCAGCCCATACAGGGGGAGCACTGAAGCTTTCTTT. The full variable domain, rest sourced from reference TRBV5-1 and TRBJ1-1, is KAGVTQTPRYLIKTRGQQVTLSCSPISGHRSVSWYQQTPGQGLQFLFEYFSETQRNKGNFPGRFSGRQFSNSRSEMNVSTLELGDSALYLCASSPYRGSTEAFFGQGTRLTVV.

This chain uses TRBV4-3 with TRBJ1-5, with D possibly matching TRBD1 (5 bases). Germline V CDR1 and CDR2: LGHNA, YSLEER. With 1 base removed from V and 4 bases from J, the gap between germline ends came to 11 bases. The CDR3 totals 15 residues. The DNA of the CDR3 is TGCGCCAGCAGCCAAGGGGCCGCAGGGAATCAGCCCCAGCATTTT. Translated, it gives CASSQGAAGNQPQHF.